This is a list of T cell receptor beta chains from one sample in a study of blood T cells in healthy people across ages. TCRdb re-called the 5' RACE reads with MiXCR, one entry per CDR3 protein. The table lists 650,000 to 1,000,000 distinct CDR3 sequences, roughly 35% of them singletons, with 10% to 15% in the top ten. The sequenced material came from blood. Receptors were obtained from a man between 18 and 35 years old in good health. Each CDR3 is given with its conserved first and last residue. A D gene is named only where the DNA matches it firmly. Part of the rows lack a size; the others show once, few, many or a class for expanded clones.

j_call d_call clone_size v_call cdr3_aa cdr3_nt
TRBJ2-3 - - TRBV5-1 CASSSEGVIDTQYF TGCGCCAGCAGCTCCGAGGGGGTCATAGATACGCAGTATTTT
TRBJ2-5 TRBD1 few TRBV7-9 CASSPPDRGPLGQYF TGTGCCAGCAGCCCTCCGGACAGGGGGCCTTTGGGGCAGTACTTC
TRBJ1-1 - many TRBV4-3 CASSQGSGARTEAFF TGCGCCAGCAGCCAAGGGTCAGGGGCTAGGACTGAAGCTTTCTTT
TRBJ2-7 - - TRBV23-1 CASSQSPDSSYEQYF TGCGCCAGCAGTCAATCACCCGACAGTTCCTACGAGCAGTACTTC
TRBJ2-5 - many TRBV3-1 CASSQVGGETQYF TGCGCCAGCAGCCAAGTGGGTGGGGAGACCCAGTACTTC
TRBJ2-5 - few TRBV7-2 CASSETRREQYF TGTGCCAGCAGCGAGACACGTCGGGAGCAGTACTTC
TRBJ2-5 - - TRBV7-2 CASSLRGNGETQYF TGTGCCAGCAGCTTAAGGGGGAACGGAGAGACCCAGTACTTC
TRBJ2-3 - - TRBV9 CASSPKGLAVGTDTQYF TGTGCCAGCAGTCCTAAGGGCCTAGCAGTCGGCACAGATACGCAGTATTTT
TRBJ2-1 TRBD2 - TRBV7-9 CASSLASGGASSYEQFF TGTGCCAGCAGCTTGGCTAGCGGGGGCGCCAGCTCCTACGAGCAGTTCTTC
TRBJ2-7 TRBD1 - TRBV4-3 CASSQAGQGFYEQYF TGCGCCAGCAGCCAAGCAGGACAGGGCTTCTACGAGCAGTACTTC
TRBJ1-2 - many TRBV20-1 CSARLLHSYGYTF TGCAGTGCTAGACTGTTACATTCTTATGGCTACACCTTC
TRBJ2-5 TRBD1 once TRBV5-1 CASNYDRDRTQETQYF TGCGCCAGCAACTACGACCGGGACAGGACGCAAGAGACCCAGTACTTC
TRBJ1-4 - - TRBV4-3 CASSQGTAPNEKLFF TGCGCCAGCAGCCAAGGGACAGCACCTAATGAAAAACTGTTTTTT
TRBJ1-6 TRBD1 - TRBV20-1 CSARGDREYNSPLHF TGCAGTGCTAGAGGGGACAGAGAGTATAATTCACCCCTCCACTTT
TRBJ1-6 TRBD1 few TRBV9 CASSVAGTGGSPLHF TGTGCCAGCAGCGTAGCCGGGACAGGCGGTTCACCCCTCCACTTT
TRBJ2-2 - - TRBV7-9 CASSFGEGENTGELFF TGTGCCAGCAGCTTCGGGGAGGGGGAGAACACCGGGGAGCTGTTTTTT
TRBJ2-2 TRBD2 many TRBV4-2 CASSQNPPGLAGGNTGELFF TGTGCCAGCAGCCAAAATCCTCCGGGACTAGCGGGGGGTAACACCGGGGAGCTGTTTTTT
TRBJ1-4 TRBD1 - TRBV3-1 CASSPRDRGSTNEKLFF TGTGCCAGCAGCCCTCGGGACAGGGGCTCTACTAATGAAAAACTGTTTTTT
TRBJ2-3 TRBD2 few TRBV7-2 CASSRRGLLAGGTSTDTQYF TGTGCCAGCAGCCGTAGAGGGCTACTAGCGGGGGGAACTAGCACAGATACGCAGTATTTT
TRBJ2-6 - - TRBV15 CATSRDHTGANVLTF TGTGCCACCAGCAGAGATCATACTGGGGCCAACGTCCTGACTTTC
TRBJ2-2 - - TRBV5-6 CASSLKRAGTGELFF TGTGCCAGCAGCTTGAAGAGGGCGGGAACCGGGGAGCTGTTTTTT
TRBJ1-2 TRBD1 many TRBV2 CASSGLGQGTYGYTF TGTGCCAGCAGTGGGCTCGGACAGGGAACCTATGGCTACACCTTC
TRBJ2-6 TRBD1 - TRBV20-1 CSAGQGAASGANVLTF TGCAGTGCTGGCCAGGGGGCTGCGTCTGGGGCCAACGTCCTGACTTTC
TRBJ1-2 - - TRBV3-1 CASSHHRTLYGYTF TGTGCCAGCAGCCACCACCGGACACTCTATGGCTACACCTTC
TRBJ1-1 TRBD1 - TRBV6-5 CASSKGQGITEAFF TGTGCCAGCAGTAAAGGACAGGGTATAACTGAAGCTTTCTTT
TRBJ2-2 TRBD2 - TRBV6-6 CASKDGGVFGELFF TGTGCCAGCAAGGACGGGGGGGTGTTCGGGGAGCTGTTTTTT
TRBJ2-3 TRBD2 few TRBV25-1 CASSEYERGIRDTQYF TGTGCCAGCAGTGAATACGAGCGGGGGATCCGGGATACGCAGTATTTT
TRBJ1-2 - few TRBV5-6 CASNGVVRENYGYTF TGTGCCAGCAACGGTGTGGTCCGGGAGAACTATGGCTACACCTTC
TRBJ2-1 - few TRBV2 CASGDHLNVGVMNNEQFF TGTGCCAGCGGTGACCACCTTAATGTGGGGGTTATGAACAATGAGCAGTTCTTC
TRBJ2-7 TRBD2 - TRBV5-5 CASSPGSGRTTYEQYF TGTGCCAGCAGCCCCGGGAGCGGGAGGACGACCTACGAGCAGTACTTC
TRBJ2-6 - many TRBV4-2 CASSQEAVIGANVLTF TGTGCCAGCAGCCAAGAAGCAGTAATTGGGGCCAACGTCCTGACTTTC
TRBJ1-1 - - TRBV12-3/TRBV12-4 CASSWVGGGTEAFF TGTGCCAGCAGTTGGGTGGGGGGGGGCACTGAAGCTTTCTTT
TRBJ2-3 TRBD1 - TRBV7-2 CASSPGTGEADAQYF TGTGCCAGCAGCCCTGGGACAGGGGAGGCAGATGCGCAGTATTTT
TRBJ2-5 - few TRBV7-2 CASSGGSETQYF TGTGCCAGCAGCGGGGGGTCCGAGACCCAGTACTTC
TRBJ1-5 - - TRBV14 CASSQVRQPNQPQHF TGTGCCAGCAGCCAAGTTAGACAGCCGAATCAGCCCCAGCATTTT
TRBJ2-3 - few TRBV2 CASSVSGDKSDTQYF TGTGCCAGCAGCGTATCAGGGGATAAATCAGATACGCAGTATTTT
TRBJ2-6 - many TRBV10-3 CAISAVDRRFGGANVLTF TGTGCCATCAGTGCAGTCGACAGGAGATTCGGTGGGGCCAACGTCCTGACTTTC
TRBJ2-4 TRBD2 once TRBV20-1 CSAIAGGSYNEQYF TGCAGTGCCATAGCGGGGGGTTCCTACAATGAGCAGTACTTC
TRBJ1-6 - - TRBV7-2 CASSLVGSKNSPLHF TGTGCCAGCAGCTTAGTAGGATCTAAAAATTCACCCCTCCACTTT
TRBJ1-1 - - TRBV12-3/TRBV12-4 CASTFEANETFF TGTGCCAGCACCTTCGAAGCTAACGAAACTTTCTTT
TRBJ1-5 - few TRBV12-3/TRBV12-4 CASSFPGLNQPQHF TGTGCCAGCAGCTTCCCCGGTTTGAATCAGCCCCAGCATTTT
TRBJ2-5 TRBD1 few TRBV4-1 CASSQGQGDNEQYF TGCGCCAGCAGCCAAGGACAGGGGGACAATGAGCAGTACTTC
TRBJ2-3 - few TRBV9 CASSGSWDTQYF TGTGCCAGCAGCGGTTCGTGGGATACGCAGTATTTT
TRBJ2-1 TRBD2 once TRBV5-5 CASSYRAGGNGNEQFF TGTGCCAGCAGCTACCGAGCGGGGGGGAATGGAAATGAGCAGTTCTTC
TRBJ2-7 - few TRBV6-2/TRBV6-3 CASSYPGAFYEQYF TGTGCCAGCAGTTACCCTGGAGCCTTCTACGAGCAGTACTTC
TRBJ1-5 - few TRBV4-3 CASSRGLPNQPQHF TGCGCCAGCAGCCGGGGGTTGCCCAATCAGCCCCAGCATTTT
TRBJ2-3 - many TRBV29-1 CSVEEVGGTDTQYF TGCAGCGTTGAAGAGGTCGGGGGCACAGATACGCAGTATTTT
TRBJ2-5 TRBD2 many TRBV20-1 CSATSGVDLQETQYF TGCAGTGCTACTAGCGGGGTGGATCTTCAAGAGACCCAGTACTTC
TRBJ2-3 TRBD1 - TRBV20-1 CSASGTGSTGTQYF TGCAGTGCCTCCGGGACAGGGAGCACAGGTACGCAGTATTTT
TRBJ2-4 - - TRBV2 CASSEGLGNIQYF TGTGCCAGCAGTGAAGGTCTGGGAAACATTCAGTACTTC
TRBJ1-2 - few TRBV5-8 CASSLQGSDGYTF TGTGCCAGCAGCTTACAGGGCTCCGATGGCTACACCTTC
TRBJ1-5 TRBD1 - TRBV2 CASKTEGAYQPQHF TGTGCCAGCAAAACGGAGGGGGCTTATCAGCCCCAGCATTTT
TRBJ2-3 TRBD2 few TRBV6-6 CASSTGLAVSTDTQYF TGTGCCAGCAGCACCGGACTAGCGGTTAGCACAGATACGCAGTATTTT
TRBJ1-4 - few TRBV20-1 CSARGLWATNEKLFF TGCAGTGCTAGGGGGTTATGGGCAACTAATGAAAAACTGTTTTTT
TRBJ2-2 TRBD1 - TRBV5-1 CASSWGQGSTAELFF TGCGCCAGCAGCTGGGGACAGGGCAGCACCGCGGAGCTGTTTTTT
TRBJ2-3 - - TRBV6-6 CASSYGAAGTDTQYF TGTGCCAGCAGTTACGGGGCTGCGGGCACAGATACGCAGTATTTT